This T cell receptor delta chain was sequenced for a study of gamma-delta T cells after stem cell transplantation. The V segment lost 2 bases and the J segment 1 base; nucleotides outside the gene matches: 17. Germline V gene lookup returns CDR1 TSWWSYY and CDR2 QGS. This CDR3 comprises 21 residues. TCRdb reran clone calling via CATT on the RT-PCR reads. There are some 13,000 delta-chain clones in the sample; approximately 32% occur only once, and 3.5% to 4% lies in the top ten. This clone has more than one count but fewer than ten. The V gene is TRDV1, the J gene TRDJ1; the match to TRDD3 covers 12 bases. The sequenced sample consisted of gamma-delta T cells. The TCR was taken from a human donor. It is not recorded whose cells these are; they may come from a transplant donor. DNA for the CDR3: TGTGCTCTTGGGGAAGTCCCCTCCGACTGGGGGATACCCCATATCACCGATAAACTCATCTTT. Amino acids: CALGEVPSDWGIPHITDKLIF.